This TCR beta chain was sequenced during a study of Ad26.COV2.S vaccination and SARS-CoV-2 variants. Overall study: Enrolled in COV1001, the donor was in the Ad26.COV2.S trial arm, which received the vaccine. Ad26.COV2.S given intramuscularly, once or twice 56 days apart. Findings and caveats of the study: Recipients of either vaccine or placebo displayed similar breadth of non-spike TCRs.

The treatment here: some 20 received Ad26.COV2.S at low or high dose, single or two shots; several received placebo; per-sample allocation not given. Day 63 after the first injection of vaccine or placebo was the sampling time. Concerning this clone: Its antigen is as yet unknown.

Assay used: immunoSEQ multiplex PCR; TCRdb lists only in-frame clones, some missing. The profile shows about 400,000 clones, 83% of them singletons. Germline V gene lookup returns CDR1 SGDLS and CDR2 YYNGEE. Trimming left V 0 bases short and J 8 bases short, with 9 bases between. The CDR3 is made up of 13 amino acids. The origin of this receptor is a person aged 18 to 59 who received the Ad26.COV2.S COVID-19 vaccine or a placebo. This chain links TRBV9 with TRBJ1-5; a weak D match, TRBD1 (5 bases). This material consisted of peripheral blood, taken in a trial of Ad26.COV2.S vaccine versus placebo. The CDR3 sequence: CASSVDWGEPQHF. The DNA of the CDR3 is TGTGCCAGCAGCGTAGACTGGGGGGAGCCCCAGCATTTT.